This TCR beta chain was captured in a study of blood T cell repertoires in COVID-19. The germline CDR1 and CDR2 sequences are LNHDA and SQIVND (reference sequence). Trimming shortened V by 3 bases and J by 7 bases, and 16 bases separated the two germline ends. The CDR3 is 15 amino acids. Assay used: immunoSEQ multiplex PCR; TCRdb lists only in-frame clones, some missing. The table records hundreds of thousands of clones, around nine tenths of them present only once. Seattle's enrolled individuals joined amid active infection and were then monitored longitudinally. The genes are TRBV19 and TRBJ2-1; tentatively, D is TRBD1 (7 bases). Material for sequencing was peripheral blood. The clonotype was recovered from a woman in her seventies with COVID-19, enrolled during active disease. The CDR3 region has the DNA TGTGCCAGTAGTATGGGTGGAGGGGGCCTAAATGAGCAGTTCTTC. Translation gives CASSMGGGGLNEQFF.